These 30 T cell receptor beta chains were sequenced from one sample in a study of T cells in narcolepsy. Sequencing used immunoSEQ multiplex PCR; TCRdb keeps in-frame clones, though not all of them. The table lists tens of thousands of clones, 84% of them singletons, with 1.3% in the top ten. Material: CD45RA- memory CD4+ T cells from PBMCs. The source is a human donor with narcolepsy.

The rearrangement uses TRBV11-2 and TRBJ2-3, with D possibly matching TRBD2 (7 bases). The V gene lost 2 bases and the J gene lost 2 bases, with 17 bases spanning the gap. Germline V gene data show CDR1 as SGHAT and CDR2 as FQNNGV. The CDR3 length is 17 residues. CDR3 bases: TGTGCCAGCAGCTTATCACGGGGGGCGGTTATCACAGATACGCAGTATTTT. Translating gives CASSLSRGAVITDTQYF.

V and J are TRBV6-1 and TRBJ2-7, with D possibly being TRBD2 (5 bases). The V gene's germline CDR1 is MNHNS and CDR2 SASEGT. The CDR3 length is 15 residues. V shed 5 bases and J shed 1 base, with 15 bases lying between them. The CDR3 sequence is CASSPAASRSYEQYF. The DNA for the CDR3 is TGTGCCAGCAGTCCCGCCGCTAGCCGATCCTACGAGCAGTACTTC.

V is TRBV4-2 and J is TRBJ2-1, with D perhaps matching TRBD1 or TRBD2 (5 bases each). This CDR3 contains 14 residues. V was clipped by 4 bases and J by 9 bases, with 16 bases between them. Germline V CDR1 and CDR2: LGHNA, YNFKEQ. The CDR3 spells CASSLGTQDSEQFF. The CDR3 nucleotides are TGTGCCAGCAGCCTTGGGACCCAAGACAGTGAGCAGTTCTTC.

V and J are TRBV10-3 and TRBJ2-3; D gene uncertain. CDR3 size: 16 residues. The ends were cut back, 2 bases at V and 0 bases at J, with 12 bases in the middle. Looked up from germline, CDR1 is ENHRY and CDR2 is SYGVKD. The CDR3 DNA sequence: TGTGCCATCAGTGAGCTAGGGCCCGGGAGCACAGATACGCAGTATTTT. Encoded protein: CAISELGPGSTDTQYF.

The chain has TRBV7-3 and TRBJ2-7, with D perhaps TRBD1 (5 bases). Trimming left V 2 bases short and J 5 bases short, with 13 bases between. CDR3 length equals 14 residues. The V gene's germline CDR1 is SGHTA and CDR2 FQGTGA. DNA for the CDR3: TGTGCCAGCAGCTTAGGTCAGGGTACCCACGAGCAGTACTTC. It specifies CASSLGQGTHEQYF.

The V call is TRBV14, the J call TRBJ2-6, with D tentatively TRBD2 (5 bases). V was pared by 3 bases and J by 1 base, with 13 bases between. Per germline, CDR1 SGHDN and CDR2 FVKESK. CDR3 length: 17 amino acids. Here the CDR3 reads CASSHQLEGSGANVLTF. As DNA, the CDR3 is TGTGCCAGCAGCCACCAACTCGAGGGTTCTGGGGCCAACGTCCTGACTTTC.

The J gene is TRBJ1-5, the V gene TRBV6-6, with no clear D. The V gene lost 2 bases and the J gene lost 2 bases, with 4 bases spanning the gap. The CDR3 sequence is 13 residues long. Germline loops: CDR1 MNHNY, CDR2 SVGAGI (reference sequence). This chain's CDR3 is CASSYARNQPQHF. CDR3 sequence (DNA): TGTGCCAGCAGTTACGCACGCAATCAGCCCCAGCATTTT.

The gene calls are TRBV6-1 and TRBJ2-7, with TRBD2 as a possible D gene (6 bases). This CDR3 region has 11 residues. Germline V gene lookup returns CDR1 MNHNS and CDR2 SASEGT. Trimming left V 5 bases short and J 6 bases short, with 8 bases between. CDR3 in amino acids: CASSFGGEQYF. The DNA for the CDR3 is TGTGCCAGCAGTTTCGGGGGCGAGCAGTACTTC.

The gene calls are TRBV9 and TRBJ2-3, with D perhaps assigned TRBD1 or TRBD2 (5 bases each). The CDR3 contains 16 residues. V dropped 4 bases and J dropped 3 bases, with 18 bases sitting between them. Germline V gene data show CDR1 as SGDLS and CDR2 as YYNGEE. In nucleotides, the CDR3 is TGTGCCAGCAGCCCCTCCGGGACGGTGGGGACAGATACGCAGTATTTT. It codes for CASSPSGTVGTDTQYF.

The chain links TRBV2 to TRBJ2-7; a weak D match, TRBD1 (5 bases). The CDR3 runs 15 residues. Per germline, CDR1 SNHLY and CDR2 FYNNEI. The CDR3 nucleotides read TGTGCCAGCACTGAAAGTACAGGCCATGTGGGCGAGCAGTACGTC. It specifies CASTESTGHVGEQYV.

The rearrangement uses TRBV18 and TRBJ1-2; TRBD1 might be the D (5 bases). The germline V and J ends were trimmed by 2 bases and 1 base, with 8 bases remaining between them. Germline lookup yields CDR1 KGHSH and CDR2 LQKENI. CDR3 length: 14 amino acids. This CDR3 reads CASSPGANNYGYTF. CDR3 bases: TGTGCCAGCTCACCAGGGGCCAATAACTATGGCTACACCTTC.

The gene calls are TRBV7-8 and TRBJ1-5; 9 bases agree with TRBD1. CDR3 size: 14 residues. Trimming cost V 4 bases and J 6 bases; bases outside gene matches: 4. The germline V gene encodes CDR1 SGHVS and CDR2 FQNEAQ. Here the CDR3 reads CASSSGTGSQPQHF. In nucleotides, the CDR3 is TGTGCCAGCAGCTCCGGGACAGGGAGTCAGCCCCAGCATTTT. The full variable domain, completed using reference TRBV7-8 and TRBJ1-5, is GAGVSQSPRYKVAKRGQDVALRCDPISGHVSLFWYQQALGQGPEFLTYFQNEAQLDKSGLPSDRFFAERPEGSVSTLKIQRTQQEDSAVYLCASSSGTGSQPQHFGDGTRLSIL.

The CDR3, as DNA: TGTGCCAGCAGTTACCTGGGACAGGGACAGCCCCAGCATTTT. Translating it yields CASSYLGQGQPQHF. The chain carries TRBV6-5 and TRBJ1-5, with 9 bases fitting TRBD1. The CDR3 consists of 14 residues. J lost 7 bases, V lost 2 bases, and 3 bases had no gene match. CDR1 is MNHEY and CDR2 is SVGAGI in the germline V gene.

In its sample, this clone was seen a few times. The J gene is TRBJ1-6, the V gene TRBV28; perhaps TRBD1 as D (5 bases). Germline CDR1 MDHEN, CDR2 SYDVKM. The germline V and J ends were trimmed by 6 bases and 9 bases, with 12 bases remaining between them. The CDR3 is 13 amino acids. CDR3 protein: CASSWDRRSPLHF. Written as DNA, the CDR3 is TGTGCCAGCAGCTGGGACCGCCGTTCACCCCTCCACTTT.

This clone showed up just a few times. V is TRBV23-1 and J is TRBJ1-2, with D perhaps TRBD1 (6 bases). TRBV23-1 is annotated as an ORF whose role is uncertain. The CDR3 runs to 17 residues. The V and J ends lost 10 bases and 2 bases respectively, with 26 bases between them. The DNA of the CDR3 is TGCGCCATCGAAAAACGACAGGCCGAAACCCCCAACTATGGCTACACCTTC. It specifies CAIEKRQAETPNYGYTF.

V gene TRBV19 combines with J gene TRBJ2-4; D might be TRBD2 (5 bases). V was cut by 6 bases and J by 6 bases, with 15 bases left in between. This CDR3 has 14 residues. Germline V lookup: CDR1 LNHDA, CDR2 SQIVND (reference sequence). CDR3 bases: TGTGCCAGTAGCTACATCGGACGGGGAAACATTCAGTACTTC. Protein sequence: CASSYIGRGNIQYF.

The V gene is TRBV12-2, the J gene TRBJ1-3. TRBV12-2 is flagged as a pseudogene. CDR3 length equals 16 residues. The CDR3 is CASRLARQISGNTIYF. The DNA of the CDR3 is TGTGCAAGTCGCTTAGCTCGGCAGATCTCTGGAAACACCATATATTTT.

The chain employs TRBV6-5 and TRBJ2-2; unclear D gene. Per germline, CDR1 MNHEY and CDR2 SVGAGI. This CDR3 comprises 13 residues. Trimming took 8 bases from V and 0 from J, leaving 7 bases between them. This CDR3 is CASLGPNTGELFF. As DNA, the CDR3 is TGTGCCAGCTTAGGGCCGAACACCGGGGAGCTGTTTTTT.

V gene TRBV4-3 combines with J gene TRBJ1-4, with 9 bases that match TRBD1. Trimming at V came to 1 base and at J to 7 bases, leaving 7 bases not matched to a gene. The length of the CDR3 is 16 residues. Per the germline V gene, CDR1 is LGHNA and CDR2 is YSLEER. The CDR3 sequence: CASSQAPGQGFEKLFF. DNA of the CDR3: TGCGCCAGCAGCCAAGCTCCAGGACAGGGGTTTGAAAAACTGTTTTTT.

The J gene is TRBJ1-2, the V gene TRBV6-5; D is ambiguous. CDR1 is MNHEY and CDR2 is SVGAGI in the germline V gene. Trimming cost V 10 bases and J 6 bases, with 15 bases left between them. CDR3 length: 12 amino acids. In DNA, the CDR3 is TGTGCCACCCACGGTGACGAGGATGGCTACACCTTC. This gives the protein CATHGDEDGYTF.

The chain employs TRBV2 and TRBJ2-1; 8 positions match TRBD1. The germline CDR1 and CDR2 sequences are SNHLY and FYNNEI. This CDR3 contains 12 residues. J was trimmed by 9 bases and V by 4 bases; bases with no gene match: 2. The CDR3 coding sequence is TGTGCCAGCAGTGGGACAGGGATTGAGCAGTTCTTC. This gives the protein CASSGTGIEQFF. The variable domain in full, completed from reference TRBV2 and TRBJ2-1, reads EPEVTQTPSHQVTQMGQEVILRCVPISNHLYFYWYRQILGQKVEFLVSFYNNEISEKSEIFDDQFSVERPDGSNFTLKIRSTKLEDSAMYFCASSGTGIEQFFGPGTRLTVL.

In DNA, the CDR3 is TGTGCCATCTCAGACAGACCGGGGGAGACCCAGTACTTC. Residues: CAISDRPGETQYF. The chain has TRBV10-3 and TRBJ2-5; D may match TRBD1 or TRBD2 (5 bases each). The CDR3 totals 13 residues. V lost 8 bases to trimming and J lost 5 bases, with 15 bases between them. The germline V gene encodes CDR1 ENHRY and CDR2 SYGVKD.

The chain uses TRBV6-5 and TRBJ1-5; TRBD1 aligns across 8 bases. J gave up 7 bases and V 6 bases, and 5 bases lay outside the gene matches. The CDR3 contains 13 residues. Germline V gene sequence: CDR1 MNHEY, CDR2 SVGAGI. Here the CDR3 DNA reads TGTGCCAGCAGCGTTGACAGGGGACAGCCCCAGCATTTT. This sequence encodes CASSVDRGQPQHF.

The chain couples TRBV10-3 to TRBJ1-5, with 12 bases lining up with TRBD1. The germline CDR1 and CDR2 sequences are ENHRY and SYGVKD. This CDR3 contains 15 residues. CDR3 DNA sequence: TGTGCTACCGGGGACAGGGGGCAGAGCAATCAGCCCCAGCATTTT. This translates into CATGDRGQSNQPQHF.

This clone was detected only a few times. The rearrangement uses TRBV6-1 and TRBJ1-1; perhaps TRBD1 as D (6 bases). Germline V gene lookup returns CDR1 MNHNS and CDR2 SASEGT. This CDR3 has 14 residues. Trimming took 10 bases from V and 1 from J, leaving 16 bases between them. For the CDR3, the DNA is TGTGCCATTTTCTCGGACAGCCGGAACACTGAAGCTTTCTTT. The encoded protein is CAIFSDSRNTEAFF.

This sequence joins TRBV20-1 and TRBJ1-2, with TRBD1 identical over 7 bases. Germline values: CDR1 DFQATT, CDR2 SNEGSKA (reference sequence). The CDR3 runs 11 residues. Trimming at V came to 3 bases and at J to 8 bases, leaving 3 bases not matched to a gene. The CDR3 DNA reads TGCAGTGCTAGTACAGGGGTAGGCTACACCTTC. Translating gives CSASTGVGYTF.

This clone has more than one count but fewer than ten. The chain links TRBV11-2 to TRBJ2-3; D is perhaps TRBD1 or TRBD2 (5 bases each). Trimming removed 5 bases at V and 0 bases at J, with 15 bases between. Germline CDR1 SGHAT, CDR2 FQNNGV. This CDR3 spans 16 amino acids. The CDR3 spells CASSERQGGSTDTQYF. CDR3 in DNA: TGTGCCAGCAGCGAGAGGCAGGGCGGGAGCACAGATACGCAGTATTTT. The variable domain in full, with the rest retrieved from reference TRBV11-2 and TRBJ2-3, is EAGVAQSPRYKIIEKRQSVAFWCNPISGHATLYWYQQILGQGPKLLIQFQNNGVVDDSQLPKDRFSAERLKGVDSTLKIQPAKLEDSAVYLCASSERQGGSTDTQYFGPGTRLTVL.

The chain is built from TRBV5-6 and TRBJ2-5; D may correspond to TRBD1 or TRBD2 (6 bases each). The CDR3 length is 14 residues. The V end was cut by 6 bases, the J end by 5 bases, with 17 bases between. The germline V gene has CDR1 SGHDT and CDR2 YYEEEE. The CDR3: CASTRRGVGETQYF. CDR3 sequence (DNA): TGTGCCAGCACCCGGAGGGGGGTAGGGGAGACCCAGTACTTC.

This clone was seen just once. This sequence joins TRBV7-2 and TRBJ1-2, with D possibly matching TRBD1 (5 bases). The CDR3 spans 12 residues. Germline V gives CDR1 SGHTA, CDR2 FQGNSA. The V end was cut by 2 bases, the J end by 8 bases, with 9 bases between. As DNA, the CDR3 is TGTGCCAGCAGCTTAATAGGGGACGGCTACACCTTC. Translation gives CASSLIGDGYTF.

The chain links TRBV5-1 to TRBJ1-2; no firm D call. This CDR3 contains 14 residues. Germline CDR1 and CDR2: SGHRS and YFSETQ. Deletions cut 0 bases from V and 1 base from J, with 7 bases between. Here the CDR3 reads CASSLVGDNYGYTF. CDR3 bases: TGCGCCAGCAGCTTGGTTGGGGATAACTATGGCTACACCTTC.